This section outlines one TCR beta chain sequence together with its context. The sample belongs to a study of human CD8 memory T cell subsets. UMI-labeled 5' RACE was the method by which TCR beta libraries were made. Using the 5' RACE reads, TCRdb records one entry per CDR3 protein without DNA. Recorded for this sample: roughly 8,900 distinct CDR3 sequences. There are 13 residues in the CDR3. Per the germline V gene, CDR1 is SGHAT and CDR2 is FQNNGV. Classification as TPEX applied to CCR7+ PD-1+ TIGIT+ early memory CD8+ T cells bearing exhausted-like traits. The origin of this receptor is a human donor in good health. The source material was CD8+ T cells from PBMCs. The V and J genes are TRBV11-2 and TRBJ2-7; absent DNA, TCRdb's TRBD1 call cannot be checked. The chain's CDR3 is CASSPGTDYEQYF.